This is a list of T cell receptor beta chains from one sample in a study of B cell selection in AIRE deficiency. Produced via immunoSEQ multiplex PCR; TCRdb's table is partial and in-frame only. The sample holds around 20,000 clones, 85% to 95% seen once. Input material: CD4+CD25+ Tregs sorted from PBMCs. The receptors were gathered from a human donor in good health. Both conserved end residues are part of each CDR3. Each record gives: D gene, clone size, V gene, J gene, CDR3 DNA, CDR3 protein. A D gene is named only where the DNA matches it firmly. Size values are once, few and many counts, or a class for expanded clones, and some rows have none.

D gene: NA; clone size: NA; V gene: TRBV28; J gene: TRBJ2-5; CDR3 DNA: TGTGCCAGCAGGACCAGGGTTCAAGAGACCCAGTACTTC; CDR3 protein: CASRTRVQETQYF
D gene: TRBD1; clone size: NA; V gene: TRBV2; J gene: TRBJ1-5; CDR3 DNA: TGTGCCAGCAGAGTCTCCGGGACAGGGCTTAATCAGCCCCAGCATTTT; CDR3 protein: CASRVSGTGLNQPQHF
D gene: NA; clone size: once; V gene: TRBV6-6; J gene: TRBJ2-7; CDR3 DNA: TGTGCCAGCAGTTCGAGATACGAGCAGTACTTC; CDR3 protein: CASSSRYEQYF
D gene: NA; clone size: NA; V gene: TRBV6-6; J gene: TRBJ2-1; CDR3 DNA: TGTGCCAGCAGGTCGCGGCTTACCTACAATGAGCAGTTCTTC; CDR3 protein: CASRSRLTYNEQFF
D gene: TRBD2; clone size: NA; V gene: TRBV9; J gene: TRBJ2-2; CDR3 DNA: TGTGCCAGCAGCGTAGGGACTAGCGTTAACACCGGGGAGCTGTTTTTT; CDR3 protein: CASSVGTSVNTGELFF
D gene: TRBD2; clone size: NA; V gene: TRBV18; J gene: TRBJ2-2; CDR3 DNA: TGTGCCAGCTCACCACTTTTAGCGGGTGCTAACACCGGGGAGCTGTTTTTT; CDR3 protein: CASSPLLAGANTGELFF
D gene: TRBD2; clone size: NA; V gene: TRBV7-8; J gene: TRBJ2-1; CDR3 DNA: TGTGCCAGCAGCTTAGTAGACGTAGCGGGAAGGTCCTACAATGAGCAGTTCTTC; CDR3 protein: CASSLVDVAGRSYNEQFF
D gene: NA; clone size: NA; V gene: TRBV19; J gene: TRBJ2-3; CDR3 DNA: TGTGCCAGTAGTATTTCGGGTAGCACGGCCAGCACAGATACGCAGTATTTT; CDR3 protein: CASSISGSTASTDTQYF
D gene: TRBD1; clone size: few; V gene: TRBV15; J gene: TRBJ1-1; CDR3 DNA: TGTGCCACCAGCAGAGATCGACAGGGAGGGCGGAACACTGAAGCTTTCTTT; CDR3 protein: CATSRDRQGGRNTEAFF
D gene: NA; clone size: NA; V gene: TRBV7-2; J gene: TRBJ2-3; CDR3 DNA: TGTGCCAGCAGCTTAGCCGTCTTAACAGATACGCAGTATTTT; CDR3 protein: CASSLAVLTDTQYF
D gene: NA; clone size: NA; V gene: TRBV2; J gene: TRBJ1-1; CDR3 DNA: TGTGCCAGCAGCGAGGGGGAGGGCACTGAAGCTTTCTTT; CDR3 protein: CASSEGEGTEAFF
D gene: NA; clone size: NA; V gene: TRBV11-2; J gene: TRBJ2-1; CDR3 DNA: TGTGCCAGCAGCTTTGGAGGGCCTAATGAGCAGTTCTTC; CDR3 protein: CASSFGGPNEQFF